The 9 T cell receptor beta chains reported below all come from one sample, sequenced in a study of read filtering for tumor transcriptome and immune sequencing. This library used roughly 400 ng RNA and molecular barcoded adaptors spanning alpha/delta and beta/gamma chains. TCRdb re-called the reads with MiXCR, one entry per CDR3 protein. The sample holds about 54,000 distinct CDR3 sequences; 9% to 15% are singletons and the top ten take 16%. Sequencing input: a population of CD138-negative cells sorted from bone marrow. All receptors derive from a donor at least 40 years old with multiple myeloma.

Of note for this clonotype: A clone one base away is much larger, so this may be a read error. It is likely a read error, because the conserved phenylalanine at the end of the CDR3 is missing. The chain recombines TRBV5-1 with TRBJ1-1, with 7 bases matching TRBD1. The CDR3 is 14 residues long. CDR1 SGHRS and CDR2 YFSETQ come from the germline V gene. Losses at the gene ends were 4 bases for V and 3 bases for J; bases not matched to a gene: 6. In DNA form, the CDR3 reads TGCGCCAGCAGCCCCGGAGGGGGCTACACTGAAGCTTTCTCT. As protein: CASSPGGGYTEAFS.

This clonotype was counted many times. V gene TRBV15 combines with J gene TRBJ2-3, with a weak D call TRBD1 (5 bases). The length of the CDR3 is 15 residues. CDR1 and CDR2 from the germline V gene are LNHNV and YYDKDF (reference sequence). V lost 1 base and J 0 bases, leaving 8 bases between the germline ends. CDR3 DNA: TGTGCCACCAGCAGAGGCAGGGTTAGCACAGATACGCAGTATTTT. Translated: CATSRGRVSTDTQYF.

Remarks on this clonotype: A read error is possible here, since a much larger clone lies one base away. The chain recombines TRBV6-6 with TRBJ2-7, with D possibly matching TRBD2 (5 bases). The CDR3 totals 15 residues. The germline gives CDR1 MNHNY, CDR2 SVGAGI (reference sequence). With 7 bases removed from V and 3 bases from J, the gap between germline ends came to 19 bases. CDR3 protein: CASTRSPIGGYEQYF. The CDR3, as DNA: TGTGCCAGCACCAGAAGTCCTATCGGAGGCTACGAGCAGTACTTC.

Concerning this clonotype itself: A much larger clone differs from this one at a single base, so this may be a read error. In this CDR3 the conserved last residue, phenylalanine or tryptophan, is missing, so a read error is likely. The V gene is TRBV7-2, the J gene TRBJ1-5; D is uncertain. Germline CDR1 SGHTA, CDR2 FQGNSA. This CDR3 is 14 amino acids long. Deletions cut 1 base from V and 10 bases from J, with 14 bases between. CDR3 nucleotides: TGTGCCAGCAGCTTAGGCTCCGTTGGTGATCCCCAGCATCTT. It translates to CASSLGSVGDPQHL.

This clonotype was observed at least ten times. The chain combines TRBV7-2 with TRBJ2-1; TRBD2 matches at 10 bases. The CDR3 has 15 residues. The germline V gene has CDR1 SGHTA and CDR2 FQGNSA. The V gene end was trimmed by 6 bases and the J gene end by 2 bases; junction bases not matched to a gene: 4. The CDR3 DNA sequence: TGTGCCAGCAGTCCCACTAGCGGGGCCTACAATGAGCAGTTCTTC. This gives the protein CASSPTSGAYNEQFF.

This clonotype appeared many times. This sequence joins TRBV7-9 and TRBJ1-1; unclear D gene. Trimming stripped 1 base from V and 1 base from J, with 4 bases between. CDR3 size: 13 residues. Germline loops: CDR1 SEHNR, CDR2 FQNEAQ (reference sequence). The CDR3, as DNA: TGTGCCAGCAGCTTAGGAACGAACACTGAAGCTTTCTTT. It specifies CASSLGTNTEAFF. The whole variable domain, remainder taken from reference TRBV7-9 and TRBJ1-1, is DTGVSQNPRHKITKRGQNVTFRCDPISEHNRLYWYRQTLGQGPEFLTYFQNEAQLEKSRLLSDRFSAERPKGSFSTLEIQRTEQGDSAMYLCASSLGTNTEAFFGQGTRLTVV.

This clonotype has at least ten counts. The rearrangement uses TRBV20-1 and TRBJ1-5; unclear D gene. CDR3 length: 11 residues. V lost 4 bases to trimming and J lost 6 bases, with 7 bases between them. Per germline, CDR1 DFQATT and CDR2 SNEGSKA (reference sequence). CDR3 sequence (DNA): TGCAGTGCTAAGGGAAGTCAGCCCCAGCATTTT. It specifies CSAKGSQPQHF.

This clonotype came up many times. One end of the junction varies from germline; a read error may be responsible. This sequence joins TRBV4-1 and TRBJ2-1, with D hard to call. Germline V CDR1 and CDR2: MGHRA, YSYEKL. This CDR3 has 17 amino acids. The CDR3 DNA reads as TGCGCCAGCAGCCAAGAGGCCCCCGGTTTCTCCCACAATGAGCAGTTCTTC. Translating it yields CASSQEAPGFSHNEQFF.

This clonotype has a count of ten or more. The CDR3 DNA reads as TGTGCCAGCAGCAAATCGAGACTAGCGGGGGTCGGGGAGCTGTTTTTT. Translation: CASSKSRLAGVGELFF. The chain employs TRBV11-2 and TRBJ2-2, with TRBD2 identical over 12 bases. The CDR3 covers 16 residues. The germline V gene encodes CDR1 SGHAT and CDR2 FQNNGV. Trimming took 5 bases from V and 7 from J; bases not matched to a gene: 8.